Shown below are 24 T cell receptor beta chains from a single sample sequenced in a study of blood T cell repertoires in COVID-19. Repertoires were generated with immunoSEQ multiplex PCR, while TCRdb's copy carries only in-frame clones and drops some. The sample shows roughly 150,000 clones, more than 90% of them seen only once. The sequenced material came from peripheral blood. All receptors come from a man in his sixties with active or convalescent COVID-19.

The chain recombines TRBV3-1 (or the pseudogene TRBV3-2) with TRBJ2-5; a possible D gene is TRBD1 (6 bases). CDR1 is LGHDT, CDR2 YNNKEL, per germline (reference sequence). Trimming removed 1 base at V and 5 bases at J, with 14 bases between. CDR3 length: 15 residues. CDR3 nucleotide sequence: TGTGCCAGCAGCCAAGCCCCAGGGGTGTGGGAGACCCAGTACTTC. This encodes CASSQAPGVWETQYF.

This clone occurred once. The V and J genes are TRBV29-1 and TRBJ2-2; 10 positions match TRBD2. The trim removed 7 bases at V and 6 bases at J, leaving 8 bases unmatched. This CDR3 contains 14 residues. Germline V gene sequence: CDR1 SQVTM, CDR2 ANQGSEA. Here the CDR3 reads CSASAGGPAGELFF. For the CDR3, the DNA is TGCAGCGCCTCAGCGGGGGGGCCCGCCGGGGAGCTGTTTTTT.

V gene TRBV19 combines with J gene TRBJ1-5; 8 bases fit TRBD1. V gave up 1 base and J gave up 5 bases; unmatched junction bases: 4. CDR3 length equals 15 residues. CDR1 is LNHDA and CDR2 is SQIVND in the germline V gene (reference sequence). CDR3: CASSIAQGAHQPQHF. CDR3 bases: TGTGCCAGTAGTATAGCGCAGGGGGCACATCAGCCCCAGCATTTT.

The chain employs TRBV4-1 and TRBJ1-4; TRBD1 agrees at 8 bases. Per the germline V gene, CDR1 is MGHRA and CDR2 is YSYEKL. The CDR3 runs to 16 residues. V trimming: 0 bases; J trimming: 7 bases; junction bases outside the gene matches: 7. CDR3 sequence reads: CASSQDVAGGVEKLFF. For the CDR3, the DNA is TGCGCCAGCAGCCAAGATGTGGCAGGGGGCGTTGAAAAACTGTTTTTT.

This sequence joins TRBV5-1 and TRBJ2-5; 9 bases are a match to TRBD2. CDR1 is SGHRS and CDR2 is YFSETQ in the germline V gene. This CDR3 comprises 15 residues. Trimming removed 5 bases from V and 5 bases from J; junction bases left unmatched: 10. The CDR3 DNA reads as TGCGCCAGCAGTGGCGGCGGGGGGGCCAGGGAGACCCAGTACTTC. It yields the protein CASSGGGGARETQYF. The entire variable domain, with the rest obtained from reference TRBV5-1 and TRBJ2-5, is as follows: KAGVTQTPRYLIKTRGQQVTLSCSPISGHRSVSWYQQTPGQGLQFLFEYFSETQRNKGNFPGRFSGRQFSNSRSEMNVSTLELGDSALYLCASSGGGGARETQYFGPGTRLLVL.

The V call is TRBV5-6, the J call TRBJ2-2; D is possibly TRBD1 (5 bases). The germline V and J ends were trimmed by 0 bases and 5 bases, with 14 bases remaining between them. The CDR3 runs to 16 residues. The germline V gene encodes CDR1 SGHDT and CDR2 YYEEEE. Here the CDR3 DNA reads TGTGCCAGCAGCTTGGTAGGGGCAGGTCGGACCGGGGAGCTGTTTTTT. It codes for CASSLVGAGRTGELFF.

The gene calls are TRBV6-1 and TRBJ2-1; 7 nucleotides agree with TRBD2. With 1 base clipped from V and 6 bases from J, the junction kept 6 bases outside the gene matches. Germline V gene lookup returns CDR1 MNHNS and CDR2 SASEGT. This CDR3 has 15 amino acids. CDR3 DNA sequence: TGTGCCAGCAGTGAAGTGGGAGGGTTGTTCAATGAGCAGTTCTTC. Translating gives CASSEVGGLFNEQFF.

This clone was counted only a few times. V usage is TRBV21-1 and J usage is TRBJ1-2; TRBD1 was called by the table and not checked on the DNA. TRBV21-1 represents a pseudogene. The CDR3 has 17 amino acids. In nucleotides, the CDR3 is TGTGCCAGCAGCAACTCACAGGGCAGGGGGCGCGGCTATGGCTACACCTTC. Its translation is CASSNSQGRGRGYGYTF.

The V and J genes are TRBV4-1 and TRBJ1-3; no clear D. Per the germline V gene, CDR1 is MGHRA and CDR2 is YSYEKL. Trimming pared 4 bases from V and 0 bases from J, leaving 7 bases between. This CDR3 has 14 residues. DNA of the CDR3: TGCGCCAGCAGCCCCGTTTACTCTGGAAACACCATATATTTT. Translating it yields CASSPVYSGNTIYF.

CDR3 sequence: CASSLTGSTNEKLFF. The DNA of the CDR3 is TGTGCCAGCAGCTTAACGGGATCAACTAATGAAAAACTGTTTTTT. The genes are TRBV7-2 and TRBJ1-4; D is unresolved. The CDR3 loop spans 15 amino acids. Trimming took off 2 bases at V and 0 bases at J, with 7 bases between the two ends. Germline-derived CDR1 and CDR2 are SGHTA and FQGNSA.

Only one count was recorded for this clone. The CDR3 DNA sequence: TGTGCCAGCAGCTCCCACCGCAGTTCGAACACCGGGGAGCTGTTTTTT. It translates to CASSSHRSSNTGELFF. The rearrangement links TRBV13 to TRBJ2-2; no clear D gene. This CDR3 is built from 16 residues. CDR1 PRHDT and CDR2 FYEKMQ come from the germline V gene (reference sequence). V dropped 4 bases and J dropped 0 bases, with 12 bases sitting between them.

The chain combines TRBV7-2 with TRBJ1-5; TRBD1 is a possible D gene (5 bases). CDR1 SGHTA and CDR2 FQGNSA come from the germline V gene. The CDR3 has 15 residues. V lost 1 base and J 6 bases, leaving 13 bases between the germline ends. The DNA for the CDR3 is TGTGCCAGCAGCTTAGACGGGGGGGATGGTCAGCCCCAGCATTTT. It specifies CASSLDGGDGQPQHF.

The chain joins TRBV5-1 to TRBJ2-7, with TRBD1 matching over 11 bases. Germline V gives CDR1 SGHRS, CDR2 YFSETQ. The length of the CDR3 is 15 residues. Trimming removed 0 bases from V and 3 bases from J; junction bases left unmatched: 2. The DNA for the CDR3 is TGCGCCAGCAGCTTGGCCGGGACAGGGGGCTACGAGCAGTACTTC. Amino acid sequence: CASSLAGTGGYEQYF.

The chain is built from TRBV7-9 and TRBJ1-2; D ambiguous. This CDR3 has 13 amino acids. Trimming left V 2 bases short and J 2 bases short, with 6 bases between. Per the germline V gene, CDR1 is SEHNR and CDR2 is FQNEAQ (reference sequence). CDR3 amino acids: CASSLTENYGYTF. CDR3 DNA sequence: TGTGCCAGCAGCTTAACAGAGAACTATGGCTACACCTTC.

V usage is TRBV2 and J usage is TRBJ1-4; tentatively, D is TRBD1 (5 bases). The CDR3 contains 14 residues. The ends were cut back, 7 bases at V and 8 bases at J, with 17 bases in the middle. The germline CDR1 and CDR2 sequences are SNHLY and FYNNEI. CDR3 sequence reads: CASTPGRVGEKLFF. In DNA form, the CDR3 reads TGTGCCAGCACCCCGGGCAGGGTGGGCGAAAAACTGTTTTTT.

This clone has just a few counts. The chain's CDR3 is CASSLMSRQGSTEAFF. In DNA form, the CDR3 reads TGCGCCAGCAGCTTAATGTCCCGCCAGGGGAGCACTGAAGCTTTCTTT. The V and J genes are TRBV5-1 and TRBJ1-1; a possible D gene is TRBD1 (6 bases). Germline V gene sequence: CDR1 SGHRS, CDR2 YFSETQ. V was clipped by 2 bases and J by 4 bases, with 18 bases between them. The CDR3 sequence is 16 residues long.

The DNA for the CDR3 is TGCGCCAGCAGCCATGGTTTGGGGCTTAATCAGCCCCAGCATTTT. Amino acid sequence: CASSHGLGLNQPQHF. The chain joins TRBV4-1 to TRBJ1-5, with D possibly TRBD1 on 5 matching bases. Trimming shortened V by 3 bases and J by 4 bases, and 13 bases separated the two germline ends. The germline V gene encodes CDR1 MGHRA and CDR2 YSYEKL. The CDR3 has 15 amino acids.

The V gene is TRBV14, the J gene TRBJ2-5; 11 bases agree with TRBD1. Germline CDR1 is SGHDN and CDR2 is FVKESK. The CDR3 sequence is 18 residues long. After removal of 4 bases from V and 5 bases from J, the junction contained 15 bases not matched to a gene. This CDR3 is CASSLPLGRTGGSETQYF. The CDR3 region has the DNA TGTGCCAGCAGCCTCCCACTAGGGCGGACAGGGGGCTCTGAGACCCAGTACTTC.

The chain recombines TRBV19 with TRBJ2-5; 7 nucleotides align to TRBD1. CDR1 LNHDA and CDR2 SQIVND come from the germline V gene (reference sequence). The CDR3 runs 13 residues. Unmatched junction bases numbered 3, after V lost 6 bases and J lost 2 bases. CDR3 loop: CASSGTAQETQYF. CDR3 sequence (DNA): TGTGCCAGTAGCGGGACAGCACAAGAGACCCAGTACTTC.

CDR3 residues: CASSPGQGHTIYF. CDR3 DNA: TGTGCCAGCAGCCCCGGACAGGGACACACCATATATTTT. The chain uses TRBV5-5 and TRBJ1-3; 8 positions match TRBD1. CDR3 length: 13 residues. The germline CDR1 and CDR2 sequences are SGHKS and YYEKEE (reference sequence). The junction had 5 bases not matched to a gene; V was cut back by 4 bases and J by 8 bases.

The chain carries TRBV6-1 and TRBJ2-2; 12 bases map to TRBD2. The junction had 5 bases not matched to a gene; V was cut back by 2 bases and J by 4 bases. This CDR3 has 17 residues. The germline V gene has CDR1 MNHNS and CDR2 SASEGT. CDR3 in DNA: TGTGCCAGCAGTGAAACCCTAGCGGGGGGGCGCACCGGGGAGCTGTTTTTT. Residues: CASSETLAGGRTGELFF.

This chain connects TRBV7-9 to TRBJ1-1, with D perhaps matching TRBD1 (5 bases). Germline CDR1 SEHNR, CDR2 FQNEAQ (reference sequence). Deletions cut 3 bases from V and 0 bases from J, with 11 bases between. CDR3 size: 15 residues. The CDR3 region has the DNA TGTGCCAGCAGCTTTTTTTCAGGGCTGAACACTGAAGCTTTCTTT. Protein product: CASSFFSGLNTEAFF. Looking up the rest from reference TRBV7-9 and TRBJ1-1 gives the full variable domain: DTGVSQNPRHKITKRGQNVTFRCDPISEHNRLYWYRQTLGQGPEFLTYFQNEAQLEKSRLLSDRFSAERPKGSFSTLEIQRTEQGDSAMYLCASSFFSGLNTEAFFGQGTRLTVV.

CDR3: CASGLVSIVAGVADTQYF. The CDR3 coding sequence is TGTGCTAGTGGTTTGGTCTCAATCGTAGCGGGGGTTGCAGATACGCAGTATTTT. The J gene is TRBJ2-3, the V gene TRBV12-5; 9 bases agree with TRBD2. CDR1 LGHNT and CDR2 FRNRAP come from the germline V gene. Trimming at V came to 0 bases and at J to 4 bases, leaving 11 bases not matched to a gene. The CDR3 consists of 18 residues.

The CDR3 spells CASSLEGGKNIQYF. DNA of the CDR3: TGTGCCAGCAGCTTGGAGGGAGGCAAAAACATTCAGTACTTC. This chain links TRBV5-6 with TRBJ2-4; tentatively, D is TRBD2 (6 bases). CDR3 length: 14 residues. Germline loops: CDR1 SGHDT, CDR2 YYEEEE. Trimming pared 0 bases from V and 3 bases from J, leaving 7 bases between. The full variable domain, rest sourced from reference TRBV5-6 and TRBJ2-4, is DAGVTQSPTHLIKTRGQQVTLRCSPKSGHDTVSWYQQALGQGPQFIFQYYEEEERQRGNFPDRFSGHQFPNYSSELNVNALLLGDSALYLCASSLEGGKNIQYFGAGTRLSVL.